The 28 T cell receptor beta chains listed next were all sequenced from one sample in a study of T cell responses to AZD1222 COVID-19 vaccine. Measured with immunoSEQ multiplex PCR; TCRdb has only the in-frame clones, and not every one. The table includes some 95,000 clones, around nine tenths detected once. This material consisted of peripheral blood, taken on day 0 of AZD1222 vaccination. These receptors originate from an adult in good health.

This chain links TRBV4-2 with TRBJ2-3; weak D call: TRBD2 (6 bases). V was shortened by 3 bases and J by 2 bases, with 15 bases between the two germline ends. The CDR3 covers 16 residues. CDR1 is LGHNA, CDR2 YNFKEQ, per germline. CDR3 nucleotide sequence: TGTGCCAGCAGCCAGGGATCGGGGGTCCACACAGATACGCAGTATTTT. Protein: CASSQGSGVHTDTQYF.

This rearrangement joins TRBV7-2 to TRBJ1-1; no clear D gene. This CDR3 is 12 amino acids long. The ends were cut back, 10 bases at V and 0 bases at J, with 9 bases in the middle. CDR1 SGHTA and CDR2 FQGNSA come from the germline V gene. The CDR3 loop is CANGWLNTEAFF. The CDR3 DNA reads TGTGCCAACGGATGGTTGAACACTGAAGCTTTCTTT.

The chain carries TRBV19 and TRBJ2-6; no firm D call. This CDR3 is built from 14 residues. Germline-derived CDR1 and CDR2 are LNHDA and SQIVND (reference sequence). Trimming took 6 bases from V and 1 from J, leaving 7 bases between them. The CDR3 region has the DNA TGTGCCAGTAGCCTGACATCTGGGGCCAACGTCCTGACTTTC. Protein sequence: CASSLTSGANVLTF. The full variable domain, its missing parts supplied by reference TRBV19 and TRBJ2-6, is DGGITQSPKYLFRKEGQNVTLSCEQNLNHDAMYWYRQDPGQGLRLIYYSQIVNDFQKGDIAEGYSVSREKKESFPLTVTSAQKNPTAFYLCASSLTSGANVLTFGAGSRLTVL.

The J gene is TRBJ1-6, the V gene TRBV9, with 7 bases identical to TRBD1. J lost 8 bases, V lost 3 bases, and 8 bases had no gene match. CDR1 and CDR2 (germline): SGDLS, YYNGEE. This CDR3 is built from 15 residues. The CDR3, as DNA: TGTGCCAGCAGCGCGAACAGGGGACGGGATTCACCCCTCCACTTT. This translates into CASSANRGRDSPLHF. Drawing the rest from reference TRBV9 and TRBJ1-6, the complete variable domain is DSGVTQTPKHLITATGQRVTLRCSPRSGDLSVYWYQQSLDQGLQFLIQYYNGEERAKGNILERFSAQQFPDLHSELNLSSLELGDSALYFCASSANRGRDSPLHFGNGTRLTVT.

The chain has TRBV6-5 and TRBJ2-1; TRBD2 agrees at 7 bases. The J segment lost 9 bases and the V segment lost 5 bases, leaving 7 bases of the junction unmatched. The CDR3 loop spans 13 amino acids. The germline V gene has CDR1 MNHEY and CDR2 SVGAGI. CDR3 loop: CASSNGERGEQFF. The CDR3 DNA sequence: TGTGCCAGCAGTAACGGGGAGCGGGGTGAGCAGTTCTTC.

This chain uses TRBV5-6 with TRBJ1-1, with D perhaps TRBD1 (5 bases). V lost 4 bases to trimming and J lost 6 bases, with 16 bases between them. Germline V gives CDR1 SGHDT, CDR2 YYEEEE. CDR3 size: 14 residues. The CDR3 reads CASSRLGAVAEAFF. The CDR3 DNA is TGTGCCAGCAGCCGCTTAGGGGCCGTGGCTGAAGCTTTCTTT.

The chain couples TRBV29-1 to TRBJ1-1; D is possibly TRBD1 (6 bases). From germline, CDR1 is SQVTM and CDR2 ANQGSEA. The V end lost 6 bases, the J end lost 5 bases, and 13 bases lay between the germline ends. This CDR3 comprises 12 residues. The CDR3 DNA is TGCAGCGTCAACAGGGTCGAGACTGAAGCTTTCTTT. Its translation: CSVNRVETEAFF.

This clone was seen only once. This chain uses TRBV30 with TRBJ1-6, with 11 nucleotides matching TRBD1. Germline V gives CDR1 GTSNPN, CDR2 SVGIG (reference sequence). CDR3 length: 14 amino acids. The junction had 5 bases not matched to a gene; V was cut back by 4 bases and J by 9 bases. The CDR3: CAWTSGTGGSPLHF. The CDR3 DNA is TGTGCCTGGACCTCCGGGACAGGGGGTTCACCCCTCCACTTT.

The sample holds a few counts of this clone. The V and J genes are TRBV6-1 and TRBJ1-2; no clear D. CDR3 length: 17 amino acids. V was clipped by 2 bases and J by 4 bases, with 20 bases between them. Germline V lookup: CDR1 MNHNS, CDR2 SASEGT. CDR3 protein: CASSEKQWGYQIYGYTF. In DNA, the CDR3 is TGTGCCAGCAGTGAAAAACAGTGGGGATACCAAATCTATGGCTACACCTTC.

The rearrangement joins TRBV10-2 to TRBJ1-2; TRBD1 matches at 9 bases. V shed 6 bases, J shed 2 bases, and the junction held 4 bases outside the gene matches. This CDR3 has 14 amino acids. Germline assignment: CDR1 WSHSY and CDR2 SAAADI. CDR3 amino acids: CASRETGGNYGYTF. Written as DNA, the CDR3 is TGCGCCAGCAGAGAGACAGGGGGAAACTATGGCTACACCTTC.

The chain recombines TRBV5-1 with TRBJ2-1; no clear D gene. CDR1 is SGHRS, CDR2 YFSETQ, per germline. Trimming stripped 4 bases from V and 7 bases from J, with 9 bases between. The CDR3 runs to 12 residues. The CDR3: CASSLTRNEQFF. In nucleotides, the CDR3 is TGCGCCAGCAGCCTGACAAGAAATGAGCAGTTCTTC.

The chain combines TRBV28 with TRBJ2-5, with TRBD1 as a possible D gene (6 bases). The V and J ends lost 1 base and 7 bases respectively, with 16 bases between them. Per the germline V gene, CDR1 is MDHEN and CDR2 is SYDVKM. The CDR3 runs 15 residues. CDR3 residues: CASSLFNRARGTQYF. Here the CDR3 DNA reads TGTGCCAGCAGTTTATTCAACAGGGCCAGGGGGACCCAGTACTTC.

This clone was seen only a few times. The V call is TRBV5-8, the J call TRBJ1-2, with TRBD1 matching over 8 bases. CDR1 SGHTS and CDR2 YDEGEE come from the germline V gene. The junction had 5 bases not matched to a gene; V was cut back by 0 bases and J by 7 bases. The CDR3 consists of 14 residues. The DNA of the CDR3 is TGTGCCAGCAGCTTGGAGACAGGGGTTGGTGGCTACACCTTC. Protein product: CASSLETGVGGYTF.

The chain couples TRBV11-2 to TRBJ1-3; possibly TRBD1 for D (5 bases). Germline-derived CDR1 and CDR2 are SGHAT and FQNNGV. The CDR3 totals 18 residues. The V and J ends lost 2 bases and 0 bases respectively, with 17 bases between them. The CDR3 protein is CASSLTYQAGNSGNTIYF. The CDR3 bases are TGTGCCAGCAGCTTAACCTATCAAGCAGGGAACTCTGGAAACACCATATATTTT.

CDR3: CASSLESLDGTQYF. Here the CDR3 DNA reads TGTGCCAGCAGCTTAGAGTCCCTAGACGGGACCCAGTACTTC. This chain uses TRBV7-2 with TRBJ2-5, with D unresolved. The CDR3 consists of 14 residues. Germline V gene data show CDR1 as SGHTA and CDR2 as FQGNSA. The V and J ends lost 1 base and 7 bases respectively, with 13 bases between them.

The gene calls are TRBV6-1 and TRBJ2-7; perhaps TRBD2 as D (6 bases). Trimming removed 1 base from V and 0 bases from J, with 10 bases in between. The CDR3 sequence is 15 residues long. Per germline, CDR1 MNHNS and CDR2 SASEGT. The CDR3 sequence: CASSEERVVSYEQYF. CDR3 DNA sequence: TGTGCCAGCAGTGAAGAGCGGGTAGTCTCCTACGAGCAGTACTTC.

V usage is TRBV19 and J usage is TRBJ2-7; unclear D gene. CDR3 length equals 13 residues. The germline V and J ends were trimmed by 1 base and 1 base, with 5 bases remaining between them. Germline-derived CDR1 and CDR2 are LNHDA and SQIVND (reference sequence). DNA of the CDR3: TGTGCCAGTAGTATAGCACAGTCCTACGAGCAGTACTTC. Translation: CASSIAQSYEQYF.

The chain is built from TRBV7-2 and TRBJ1-1; tentative D call: TRBD1 (5 bases). The V and J ends lost 1 base and 4 bases respectively, with 16 bases between them. This CDR3 is 16 amino acids long. Germline V CDR1 and CDR2: SGHTA, FQGNSA. CDR3 protein: CASSLGPRSGGTEAFF. The CDR3 DNA sequence: TGTGCCAGCAGCTTAGGTCCCCGTTCGGGGGGCACTGAAGCTTTCTTT.

The chain carries TRBV4-2 and TRBJ2-3; TRBD2 aligns across 7 bases. Germline CDR1 and CDR2: LGHNA and YNFKEQ. The V gene end was trimmed by 0 bases and the J gene end by 4 bases; junction bases not matched to a gene: 13. This CDR3 is built from 18 residues. CDR3 nucleotide sequence: TGTGCCAGCAGCCAAGATCTAGCGGTCCTTATCGGGGCAGATACGCAGTATTTT. Encoded protein: CASSQDLAVLIGADTQYF.

The J gene is TRBJ2-3, the V gene TRBV19; the match to TRBD2 covers 8 bases. V shed 4 bases and J 0 bases; nucleotides not matched to a gene: 12. The CDR3 totals 18 residues. CDR1 is LNHDA, CDR2 SQIVND, per germline (reference sequence). CDR3 sequence (DNA): TGTGCCAGTAGTAACCCACGGGGGGGTCGAGAGAGCACAGATACGCAGTATTTT. Translating gives CASSNPRGGRESTDTQYF.

This chain joins TRBV28 and TRBJ1-1; 8 nucleotides align to TRBD1. V dropped 2 bases and J dropped 5; count of bases not matched to a gene: 7. Germline V gene data show CDR1 as MDHEN and CDR2 as SYDVKM. CDR3 size: 15 residues. CDR3 nucleotides: TGTGCCAGCAGTTTACCCGACAGGGGAGGGACTGAAGCTTTCTTT. Amino acids: CASSLPDRGGTEAFF.

The chain recombines TRBV6-2 or TRBV6-3 with TRBJ1-2; D is possibly TRBD1 (5 bases). The V and J ends lost 2 bases and 4 bases respectively, with 11 bases between them. Germline CDR1 and CDR2: MNHEY and SVGEGT. The CDR3 has 14 amino acids. This chain's CDR3 is CASSYRAGAYGYTF. In nucleotides, the CDR3 is TGTGCCAGCAGTTACCGGGCCGGGGCCTATGGCTACACCTTC.

The J gene is TRBJ1-6, the V gene TRBV30, with 9 bases matching TRBD1. The CDR3 runs to 12 residues. Trimming cost V 8 bases and J 9 bases; bases outside gene matches: 5. Germline CDR1 GTSNPN, CDR2 SVGIG (reference sequence). The CDR3 DNA follows: TGTGCCAGGGACAGGGCTACTTCACCCCTCCACTTT. Translated, it gives CARDRATSPLHF. Full variable domain (outside the CDR3, taken from reference TRBV30 and TRBJ1-6): SQTIHQWPATLVQPVGSPLSLECTVEGTSNPNLYWYRQAAGRGLQLLFYSVGIGQISSEVPQNLSASRPQDRQFILSSKKLLLSDSGFYLCARDRATSPLHFGNGTRLTVT.

The rearrangement links TRBV3-1 (or the pseudogene TRBV3-2) to TRBJ1-1, with D possibly TRBD1 on 5 matching bases. Germline V gene sequence: CDR1 LGHDT, CDR2 YNNKEL (reference sequence). The CDR3 has 15 residues. Trimming took off 4 bases at V and 5 bases at J, with 17 bases between the two ends. DNA for the CDR3: TGTGCCAGCAGCCGGGCGACAGTCAGAGGGACTGAAGCTTTCTTT. It encodes CASSRATVRGTEAFF.

The chain couples TRBV28 to TRBJ1-1, with D perhaps matching TRBD1 (5 bases). Trimming stripped 7 bases from V and 5 bases from J, with 14 bases between. CDR1 is MDHEN and CDR2 is SYDVKM in the germline V gene. CDR3 length: 13 residues. The CDR3 DNA follows: TGTGCCAGCATAAGTCCAGGGATGACTGAAGCTTTCTTT. Its protein is CASISPGMTEAFF.

J is TRBJ1-4 and V is TRBV7-9, with D hard to call. The V end was cut by 4 bases, the J end by 7 bases, with 10 bases between. Germline V gene data show CDR1 as SEHNR and CDR2 as FQNEAQ (reference sequence). CDR3 length equals 13 residues. DNA for the CDR3: TGTGCCAGCAGCTCCCCGGTGTTTGAAAAACTGTTTTTT. This encodes CASSSPVFEKLFF.

The V call is TRBV7-9, the J call TRBJ1-2, with D unclear. Trimming left V 2 bases short and J 4 bases short, with 5 bases between. The germline V gene has CDR1 SEHNR and CDR2 FQNEAQ (reference sequence). The CDR3 loop spans 12 amino acids. Here the CDR3 DNA reads TGTGCCAGCAGCTTAACGGGCTATGGCTACACCTTC. Residues: CASSLTGYGYTF.

This clone occurred a few times. The CDR3 region is CASSAFGPHHNSPLHF. For the CDR3, the DNA is TGTGCCAGCAGCGCGTTTGGTCCACATCATAATTCACCCCTCCACTTT. V and J are TRBV3-1 (or the pseudogene TRBV3-2) and TRBJ1-6; no clear D. Trimming took off 5 bases at V and 5 bases at J, with 16 bases between the two ends. The CDR3 runs 16 residues. The germline gives CDR1 LGHDT, CDR2 YNNKEL (reference sequence).